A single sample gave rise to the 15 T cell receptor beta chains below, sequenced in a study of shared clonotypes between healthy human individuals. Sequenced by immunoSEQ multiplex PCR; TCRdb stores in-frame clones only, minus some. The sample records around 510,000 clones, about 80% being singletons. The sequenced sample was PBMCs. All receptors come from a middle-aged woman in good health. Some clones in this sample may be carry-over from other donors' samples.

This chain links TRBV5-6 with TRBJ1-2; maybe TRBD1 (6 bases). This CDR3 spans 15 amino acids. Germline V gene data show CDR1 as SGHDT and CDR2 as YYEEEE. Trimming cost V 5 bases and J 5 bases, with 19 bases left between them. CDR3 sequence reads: CASSGGGGRGYGYTF. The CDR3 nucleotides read TGTGCCAGCAGTGGCGGTGGGGGGCGCGGGTATGGCTACACCTTC. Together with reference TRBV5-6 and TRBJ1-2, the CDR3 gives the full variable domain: DAGVTQSPTHLIKTRGQQVTLRCSPKSGHDTVSWYQQALGQGPQFIFQYYEEEERQRGNFPDRFSGHQFPNYSSELNVNALLLGDSALYLCASSGGGGRGYGYTFGSGTRLTVV.

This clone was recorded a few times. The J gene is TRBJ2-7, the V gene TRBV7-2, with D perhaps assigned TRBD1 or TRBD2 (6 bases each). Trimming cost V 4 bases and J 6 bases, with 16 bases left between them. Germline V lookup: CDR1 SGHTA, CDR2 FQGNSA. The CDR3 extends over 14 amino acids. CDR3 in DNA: TGTGCCAGCAGCTGGACAGCCGGAGGGTCCGAGCAGTACTTC. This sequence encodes CASSWTAGGSEQYF.

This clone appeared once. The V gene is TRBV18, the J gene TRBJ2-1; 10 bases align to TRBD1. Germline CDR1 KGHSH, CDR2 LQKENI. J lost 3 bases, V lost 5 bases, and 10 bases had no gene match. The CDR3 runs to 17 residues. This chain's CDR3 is CASSGTGDIRHYNEQFF. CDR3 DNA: TGTGCCAGCTCAGGGACAGGGGATATCAGACACTACAATGAGCAGTTCTTC.

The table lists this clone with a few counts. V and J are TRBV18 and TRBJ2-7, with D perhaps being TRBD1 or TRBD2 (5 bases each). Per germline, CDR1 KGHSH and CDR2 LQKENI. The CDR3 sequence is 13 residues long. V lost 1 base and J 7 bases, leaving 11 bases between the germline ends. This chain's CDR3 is CASSPRVGEEQYF. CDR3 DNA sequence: TGTGCCAGCTCACCACGGGTGGGGGAAGAGCAGTACTTC.

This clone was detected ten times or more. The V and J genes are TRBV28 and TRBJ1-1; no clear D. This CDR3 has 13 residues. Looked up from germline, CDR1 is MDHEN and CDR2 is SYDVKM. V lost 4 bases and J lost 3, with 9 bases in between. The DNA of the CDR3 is TGTGCCAGCAGTTCCGGGTTTGACACTGAAGCTTTCTTT. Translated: CASSSGFDTEAFF.

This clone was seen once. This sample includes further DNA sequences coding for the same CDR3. The chain's CDR3 is CASSLELAGNEQYF. CDR3 DNA sequence: TGTGCCAGCAGCTTGGAACTAGCGGGGAACGAGCAGTACTTC. V usage is TRBV5-4 and J usage is TRBJ2-7; TRBD2 matches 10 bases. The germline V gene encodes CDR1 SGHNT and CDR2 YYREEE (reference sequence). The trim removed 0 bases at V and 5 bases at J, leaving 2 bases unmatched. CDR3 length: 14 residues.

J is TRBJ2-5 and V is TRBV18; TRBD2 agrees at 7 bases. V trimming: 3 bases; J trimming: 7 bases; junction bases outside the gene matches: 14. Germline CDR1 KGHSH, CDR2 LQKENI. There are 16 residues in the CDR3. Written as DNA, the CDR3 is TGTGCCAGCTCACCGGGACTACTCGGCGTCAACGGGACCCAGTACTTC. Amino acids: CASSPGLLGVNGTQYF.

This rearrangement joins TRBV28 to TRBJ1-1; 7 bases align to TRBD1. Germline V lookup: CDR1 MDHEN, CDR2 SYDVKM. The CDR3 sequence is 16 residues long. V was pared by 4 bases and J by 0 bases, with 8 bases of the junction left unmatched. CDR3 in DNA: TGTGCCAGCAGTTACATAGACAGGGCCGTGAACACTGAAGCTTTCTTT. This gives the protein CASSYIDRAVNTEAFF. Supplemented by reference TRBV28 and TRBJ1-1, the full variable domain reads DVKVTQSSRYLVKRTGEKVFLECVQDMDHENMFWYRQDPGLGLRLIYFSYDVKMKEKGDIPEGYSVSREKKERFSLILESASTNQTSMYLCASSYIDRAVNTEAFFGQGTRLTVV.

The CDR3 loop is CASGRGYNEQFF. The CDR3 DNA reads TGTGCCAGCGGGAGAGGCTACAATGAGCAGTTCTTC. The chain has TRBV25-1 and TRBJ2-1, with D maybe TRBD2 (5 bases). The CDR3 is 12 residues long. The V end was cut by 8 bases, the J end by 3 bases, with 8 bases between. Per the germline V gene, CDR1 is MGHDK and CDR2 is SYGVNS.

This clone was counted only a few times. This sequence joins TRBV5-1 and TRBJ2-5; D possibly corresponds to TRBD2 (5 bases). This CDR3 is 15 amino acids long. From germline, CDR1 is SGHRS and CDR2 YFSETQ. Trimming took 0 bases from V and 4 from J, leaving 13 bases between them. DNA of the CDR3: TGCGCCAGCAGCTTGGGGGCGGGCCACGGAGAGACCCAGTACTTC. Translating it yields CASSLGAGHGETQYF.

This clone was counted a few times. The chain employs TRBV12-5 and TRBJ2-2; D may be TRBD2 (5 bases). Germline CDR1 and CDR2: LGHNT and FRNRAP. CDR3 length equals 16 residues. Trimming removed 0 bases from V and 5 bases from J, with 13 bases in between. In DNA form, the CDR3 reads TGTGCTAGTGGTTTGGTATCCGGGCGGGTAACCGGGGAGCTGTTTTTT. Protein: CASGLVSGRVTGELFF.

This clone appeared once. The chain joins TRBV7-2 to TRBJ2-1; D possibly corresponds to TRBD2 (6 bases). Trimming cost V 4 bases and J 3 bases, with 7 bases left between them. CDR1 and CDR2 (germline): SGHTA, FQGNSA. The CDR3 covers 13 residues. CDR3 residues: CASSSSVYNEQFF. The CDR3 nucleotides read TGTGCCAGCAGCTCTAGCGTCTACAATGAGCAGTTCTTC.

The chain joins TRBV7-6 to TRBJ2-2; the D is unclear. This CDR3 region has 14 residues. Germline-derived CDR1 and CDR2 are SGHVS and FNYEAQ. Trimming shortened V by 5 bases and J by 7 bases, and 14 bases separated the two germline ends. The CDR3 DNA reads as TGTGCCAGCAGCCCGGTCTACTGGGGCGGGGAGCTGTTTTTT. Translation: CASSPVYWGGELFF.

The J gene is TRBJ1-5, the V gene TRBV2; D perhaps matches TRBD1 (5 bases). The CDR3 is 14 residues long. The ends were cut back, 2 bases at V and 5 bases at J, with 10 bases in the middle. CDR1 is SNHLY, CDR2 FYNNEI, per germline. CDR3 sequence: CASSERSGYQPQHF. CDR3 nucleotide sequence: TGTGCCAGCAGTGAACGTTCAGGGTATCAGCCCCAGCATTTT.

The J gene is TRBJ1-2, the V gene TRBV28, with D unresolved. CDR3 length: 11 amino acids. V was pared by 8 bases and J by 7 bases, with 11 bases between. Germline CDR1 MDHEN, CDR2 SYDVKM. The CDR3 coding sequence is TGTGCCAGCGGCAACGGGTTTGGCTACACCTTC. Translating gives CASGNGFGYTF.